This T cell receptor (beta chain) was observed in a study of identical twins. The germline V gene has CDR1 SSHAT and CDR2 FNYEAQ (reference sequence). The CDR3 runs 15 residues. J lost 5 bases, V lost 5 bases, and 6 bases had no gene match. Study outcomes and limitations: In beta out-of-frame sequences, the excess sharing between twins was weaker. Compared with unrelated sharing, twin-shared out-of-frame alpha sequences had more low-probability sequences.

TCRdb reprocessed the 5' RACE reads via MiXCR and lists one record per CDR3 protein. The sample lists hundreds of thousands of distinct CDR3 sequences, around 6.1% seen once, with around 2% in the top ten. With respect to this clonotype: What it binds is not known.

The specimen was naive T cells sorted from blood. This chain uses TRBV7-7 with TRBJ2-5, with 12 bases identical to TRBD1. The sequence derives from a man aged 18 to 29 in good health. CDR3 coding DNA: TGTGCCAGCAGCCGGGGACAGGGGGCTGGGGAGACCCAGTACTTC. This codes for CASSRGQGAGETQYF.